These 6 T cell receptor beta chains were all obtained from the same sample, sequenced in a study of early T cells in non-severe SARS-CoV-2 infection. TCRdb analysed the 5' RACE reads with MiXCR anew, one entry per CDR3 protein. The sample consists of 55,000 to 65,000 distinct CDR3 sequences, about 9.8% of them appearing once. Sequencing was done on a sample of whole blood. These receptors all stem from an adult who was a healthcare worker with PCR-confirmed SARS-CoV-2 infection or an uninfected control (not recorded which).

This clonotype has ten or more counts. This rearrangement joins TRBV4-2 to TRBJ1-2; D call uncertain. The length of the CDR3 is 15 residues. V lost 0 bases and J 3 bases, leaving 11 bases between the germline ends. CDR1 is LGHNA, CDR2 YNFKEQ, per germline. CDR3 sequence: CASSQDPDKHYGYTF. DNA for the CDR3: TGTGCCAGCAGCCAAGATCCCGACAAACACTATGGCTACACCTTC.

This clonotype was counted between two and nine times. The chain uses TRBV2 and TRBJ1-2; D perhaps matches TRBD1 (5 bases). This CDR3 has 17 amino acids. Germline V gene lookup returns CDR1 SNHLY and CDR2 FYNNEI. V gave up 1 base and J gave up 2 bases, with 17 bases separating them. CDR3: CASSEDRPTENNYGYTF. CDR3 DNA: TGTGCCAGCAGTGAAGATCGGCCGACAGAAAACAACTATGGCTACACCTTC.

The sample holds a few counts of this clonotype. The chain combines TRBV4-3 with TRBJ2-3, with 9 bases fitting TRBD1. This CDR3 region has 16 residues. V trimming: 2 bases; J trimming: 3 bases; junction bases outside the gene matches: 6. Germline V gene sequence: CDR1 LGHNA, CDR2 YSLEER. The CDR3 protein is CASSQFGQGWTDTQYF. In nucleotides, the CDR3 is TGCGCCAGCAGCCAATTTGGACAGGGGTGGACAGATACGCAGTATTTT.

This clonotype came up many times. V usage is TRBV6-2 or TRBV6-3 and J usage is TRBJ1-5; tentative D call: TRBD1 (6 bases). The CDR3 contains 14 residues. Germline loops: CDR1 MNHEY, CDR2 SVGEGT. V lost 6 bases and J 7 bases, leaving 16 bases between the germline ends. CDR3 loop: CASRPGTQTQPQHF. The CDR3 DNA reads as TGTGCCAGCAGACCCGGGACACAAACGCAGCCCCAGCATTTT.

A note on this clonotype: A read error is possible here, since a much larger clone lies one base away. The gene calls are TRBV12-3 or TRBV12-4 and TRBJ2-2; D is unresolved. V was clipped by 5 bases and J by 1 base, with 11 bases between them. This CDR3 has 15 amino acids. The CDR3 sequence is CASSLRPVNTGELFF. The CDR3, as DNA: TGTGCCAGCAGTCTGAGGCCGGTGAACACCGGGGAGCTGTTTTTT.

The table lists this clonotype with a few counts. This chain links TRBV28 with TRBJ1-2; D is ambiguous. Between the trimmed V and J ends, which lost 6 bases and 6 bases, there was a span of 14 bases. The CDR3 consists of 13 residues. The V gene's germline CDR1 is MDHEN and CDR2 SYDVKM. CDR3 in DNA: TGTGCCAGCAGCCCACAATCCGGGCATGGCTACACCTTC. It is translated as CASSPQSGHGYTF.